The T cell receptor (beta chain) described here comes from a study of long-term antiretroviral therapy in people with HIV. Sequencing used immunoSEQ v3.0 at survey level. Sequencing used immunoSEQ multiplex PCR; TCRdb keeps in-frame clones, though not all of them. The table includes under 40,000 clones, 82% detected once. In the United States, treatment was given to all participants with HIV. Germline values: CDR1 LGHNT, CDR2 FRNRAP. This CDR3 is built from 15 residues. Trimming took 7 bases from V and 2 from J; bases not matched to a gene: 8. The clonotype originates from a man between 18 and 29 years old with HIV. This chain connects TRBV12-5 to TRBJ1-3; 7 nucleotides line up with TRBD1. The material sequenced was unsorted PBMCs, taken 0.3 years after starting antiretroviral therapy. The CDR3 coding sequence is TGTGCTAGTGCTAATAAAACAGGGGCTGGAAACACCATATATTTT. Amino acids: CASANKTGAGNTIYF.